The T cell receptor (beta chain) under discussion was sequenced for a study of blood T cell repertoires in COVID-19. The wider study: Nucleic acid was either cDNA or gDNA, and it came from T cells, B-cell-depleted T cells, or PBMCs.

Measured with immunoSEQ multiplex PCR; TCRdb has only the in-frame clones, and not every one. The sample holds roughly 130,000 clones, around 85% seen once. This CDR3 has 15 amino acids. CDR1 SGHRS and CDR2 YFSETQ come from the germline V gene. Trimming removed 1 base from V and 4 bases from J; junction bases left unmatched: 5. This clonotype originated in a man aged 45-65 years who had recovered from COVID-19. The specimen was PBMCs or T cells enriched from blood (not recorded which). The V and J genes are TRBV5-1 and TRBJ2-3; 8 nucleotides line up with TRBD2. CDR3 bases: TGCGCCAGCAGCTTGCCGCTAGCGGGCGCAGATACGCAGTATTTT. The encoded protein is CASSLPLAGADTQYF.